This T cell receptor (beta chain) is from a study of blood T cell repertoires in COVID-19. The data were produced by immunoSEQ multiplex PCR, yet TCRdb's version contains in-frame clones alone and is incomplete. The table lists about 200,000 clones, 82% of them singletons. V lost 7 bases and J lost 0, with 13 bases in between. From germline, CDR1 is GTSNPN and CDR2 SVGIG (reference sequence). The CDR3 spans 15 residues. The sequence was collected from a human donor with acute or convalescent COVID-19. The donor label of this sample is uncertain. The sample was peripheral blood. V is TRBV30 and J is TRBJ1-6; D gene uncertain. The CDR3 sequence is CASPRGSSYNSPLHF. DNA for the CDR3: TGTGCCTCCCCCCGAGGGAGCTCCTATAATTCACCCCTCCACTTT. The variable domain in full, with the rest retrieved from reference TRBV30 and TRBJ1-6, is SQTIHQWPATLVQPVGSPLSLECTVEGTSNPNLYWYRQAAGRGLQLLFYSVGIGQISSEVPQNLSASRPQDRQFILSSKKLLLSDSGFYLCASPRGSSYNSPLHFGNGTRLTVT.